This TCR beta chain was recorded in a study of shared clonotypes between healthy human individuals. Regarding this clone: What it recognizes is unknown. At the DNA level, this CDR3 is encoded by other sequences in the same sample as well.

Data came from immunoSEQ multiplex PCR; TCRdb stores just in-frame clones and leaves some out. The table has about 1 million clones, 60% to 80% seen once. The germline CDR1 and CDR2 sequences are SGHRS and YFSETQ. The CDR3 extends over 14 amino acids. Trimming shortened V by 3 bases and J by 1 base, and 10 bases separated the two germline ends. Findings of the study overall: The expectation was that sequencing depth would affect clonotype sharing among donors. In general, naive subsets displayed greater estimated richness than memory subsets did.

This rearrangement joins TRBV5-1 to TRBJ1-2; D may be TRBD1 (5 bases). Material: memory CD4+ T cells sorted from blood. Subset described: CD45RA-negative fraction. This sequence originates from a man between 18 and 29 years old in good health. The CDR3 region has the DNA TGCGCCAGCAGCTCAGGGCAGGGTAACTATGGCTACACCTTC. Translated: CASSSGQGNYGYTF.